The 13 T cell receptor beta chains presented below share a single source sample, sequenced in a study of identical twins. TCRdb called the 5' RACE reads again in MiXCR, with one record for every CDR3 protein. The sample lists about 430,000 distinct CDR3 sequences; about 18% were seen once. Input material: naive T cells sorted from blood. Receptors originate from a man between 50 and 59 years old in good health.

The chain combines TRBV27 with TRBJ1-6, with unresolved D. V lost 7 bases and J 7 bases, leaving 14 bases between the germline ends. The CDR3 is 14 residues long. The germline V gene encodes CDR1 MNHEY and CDR2 SMNVEV (reference sequence). CDR3 DNA sequence: TGTGCCAGCACTACCGACCTATTAAATTCACCCCTCCACTTT. Translation: CASTTDLLNSPLHF.

This clonotype was detected a few times. The chain has TRBV12-3 or TRBV12-4 and TRBJ2-1, with D perhaps TRBD1 (5 bases). V was pared by 1 base and J by 6 bases, with 13 bases between. The CDR3 runs 15 residues. CDR3 protein: CASSLDTLGVNEQFF. The CDR3 region has the DNA TGTGCCAGCAGTTTAGACACCTTAGGGGTCAATGAGCAGTTCTTC.

This clonotype was found a few times. V and J are TRBV29-1 and TRBJ2-7; 8 positions agree with TRBD2. Germline CDR1 and CDR2: SQVTM and ANQGSEA. The CDR3 is made up of 16 amino acids. With V trimmed by 5 bases and J by 5 bases, 17 bases remained unmatched. CDR3 sequence reads: CSVPKGRAGEGHEQYF. DNA of the CDR3: TGCAGCGTTCCGAAGGGGAGAGCGGGAGAGGGCCACGAGCAGTACTTC.

V and J are TRBV15 and TRBJ1-6, with D perhaps TRBD1 (6 bases). V was pared by 0 bases and J by 7 bases, with 10 bases between. The CDR3 totals 15 residues. Germline loops: CDR1 LNHNV, CDR2 YYDKDF (reference sequence). CDR3 nucleotides: TGTGCCACCAGCAGAGAGTGGACAGCAAATTCACCCCTCCACTTT. Encoded protein: CATSREWTANSPLHF.

This chain links TRBV13 with TRBJ2-2; D not certain. This CDR3 spans 16 amino acids. The ends were cut back, 7 bases at V and 2 bases at J, with 17 bases in the middle. Germline assignment: CDR1 PRHDT and CDR2 FYEKMQ (reference sequence). DNA for the CDR3: TGTGCCAGCACGACCCCGTCGGGCAGAAACACCGGGGAGCTGTTTTTT. It translates to CASTTPSGRNTGELFF.

This chain joins TRBV7-3 and TRBJ1-3; 7 nucleotides match TRBD1. Germline V gene data show CDR1 as SGHTA and CDR2 as FQGTGA. The length of the CDR3 is 16 residues. The junction had 5 bases not matched to a gene; V was cut back by 3 bases and J by 0 bases. The CDR3, as DNA: TGTGCCAGCAGCTTGACAGGGCTCAGCTCTGGAAACACCATATATTTT. It encodes CASSLTGLSSGNTIYF.

The chain combines TRBV19 with TRBJ1-1; D is possibly TRBD1 (5 bases). Trimming cost V 3 bases and J 1 base, with 12 bases left between them. CDR1 is LNHDA and CDR2 is SQIVND in the germline V gene (reference sequence). The CDR3 is 15 amino acids. This CDR3 reads CASSISRRGNTEAFF. The CDR3 DNA follows: TGTGCCAGTAGTATCAGCCGGAGGGGGAACACTGAAGCTTTCTTT.

This clonotype was detected ten times or more. CDR3 in DNA: TGTGCCAGCAGCCAAGCGATGAACACTGAAGCTTTCTTT. Protein sequence: CASSQAMNTEAFF. The rearrangement uses TRBV3-1 and TRBJ1-1, with D uncertain. The germline V gene encodes CDR1 LGHDT and CDR2 YNNKEL (reference sequence). The CDR3 is 13 residues long. V dropped 1 base and J dropped 0 bases, with 3 bases sitting between them.

The chain carries TRBV7-8 and TRBJ2-4; TRBD1 is a possible D gene (6 bases). V dropped 5 bases and J dropped 5 bases, with 22 bases sitting between them. The CDR3 is 17 residues long. The germline CDR1 and CDR2 sequences are SGHVS and FQNEAQ. CDR3 in DNA: TGTGCCAGCAGCCATTCCGGTCGACCGAGACAGGAAAACATTCAGTACTTC. It translates to CASSHSGRPRQENIQYF.

The rearrangement uses TRBV5-4 and TRBJ2-3, with 10 bases aligning to TRBD2. The CDR3 runs to 15 residues. V shed 5 bases and J 3 bases; nucleotides not matched to a gene: 6. CDR1 is SGHNT and CDR2 is YYREEE in the germline V gene (reference sequence). CDR3 sequence reads: CASSGLAGVTDTQYF. The CDR3 nucleotides are TGTGCCAGCAGTGGGCTAGCGGGAGTTACAGATACGCAGTATTTT.

The chain has TRBV4-3 and TRBJ2-7; 11 bases are shared with TRBD1. Germline V gene sequence: CDR1 LGHNA, CDR2 YSLEER. The CDR3 length is 15 residues. Trimming cost V 2 bases and J 3 bases; bases outside gene matches: 3. The CDR3 DNA follows: TGCGCCAGCAGCCAAAAGGACAGGGGGCTCTACGAGCAGTACTTC. Translation gives CASSQKDRGLYEQYF.

This clonotype was seen a handful of times. This chain connects TRBV5-1 to TRBJ1-2; TRBD1 matches 7 bases. Per germline, CDR1 SGHRS and CDR2 YFSETQ. This CDR3 is built from 14 residues. V shed 0 bases, J shed 3 bases, and the junction held 2 bases outside the gene matches. Here the CDR3 reads CASSLGDSDYGYTF. The CDR3 DNA is TGCGCCAGCAGCTTGGGGGACAGTGACTATGGCTACACCTTC.

This clonotype was observed at least ten times. The chain employs TRBV14 and TRBJ2-7; D gene uncertain. The ends were cut back, 0 bases at V and 6 bases at J, with 9 bases in the middle. The CDR3 is 13 amino acids. Looked up from germline, CDR1 is SGHDN and CDR2 is FVKESK. The CDR3 DNA sequence: TGTGCCAGCAGCCAAGACGGATGGAGCGAGCAGTACTTC. As protein: CASSQDGWSEQYF.